This TCR beta chain was sequenced during a study of blood T cell repertoires in COVID-19. The wider study: Sites in the United States, Italy and Spain provided acute and convalescent COVID-19 samples.

This CDR3 region has 13 residues. Germline values: CDR1 LGHDT, CDR2 YNNKEL (reference sequence). The V gene lost 0 bases and the J gene lost 4 bases, with 4 bases spanning the gap. Participant reports of clinical history set cohort assignment. Before being deemed recovered, Cohort 3 donors had two negative PCRs, clearance, or symptom resolution. As originally analysed: For nucleated cells, counts were estimated from reference gene primer amplification. Assay: immunoSEQ multiplex PCR; the TCRdb copy retains only in-frame clones and omits some. That table gives V, J and clone size, and the DNA gave D and trimming. The sample lists a few hundred thousand clones, approximately 83% occurring once.

This sequence was found in a man aged 50 or older who had recovered from COVID-19. Sequenced sample: PBMCs or T cells enriched from blood (not recorded which). The genes are TRBV3-1 (or the pseudogene TRBV3-2) and TRBJ1-3; no definite D call. CDR3 sequence (DNA): TGTGCCAGCAGCCAAGAGGCAGGAAACACCATATATTTT. It specifies CASSQEAGNTIYF.